This paragraph reports one T cell receptor beta chain. No antigen is known for it. This sample is drawn from a study of cytomegalovirus exposure and HLA in healthy donors. Both 60 Vbeta primers and 13 Jbeta primers went into the PCR. Generated by immunoSEQ multiplex PCR, the TCRdb table keeps only in-frame clones and is missing some. The table has approximately 130,000 clones, about two thirds seen once. Findings of the study overall: The HLA-A and HLA-B alleles of most subjects were reportedly predicted accurately from TCR beta sequences. Later analysis indicated greater clonal expansion among HLA-associated TCR beta chains than among equally common other chains. The authors judged a highly shared variant cluster likely a sequencing artifact.

The CDR3 length is 16 residues. Germline V gene data show CDR1 as MGHRA and CDR2 as YSYEKL. J lost 2 bases, V lost 3 bases, and 6 bases had no gene match. The chain carries TRBV4-1 and TRBJ2-7; 11 bases map to TRBD1. The receptor comes from a man aged 50 to 60 in good health and CMV-seropositive. The source material was PBMCs. CDR3 in amino acids: CASSQDAGQGAYEQYF. DNA of the CDR3: TGCGCCAGCAGCCAGGATGCGGGACAGGGGGCCTACGAGCAGTACTTC.